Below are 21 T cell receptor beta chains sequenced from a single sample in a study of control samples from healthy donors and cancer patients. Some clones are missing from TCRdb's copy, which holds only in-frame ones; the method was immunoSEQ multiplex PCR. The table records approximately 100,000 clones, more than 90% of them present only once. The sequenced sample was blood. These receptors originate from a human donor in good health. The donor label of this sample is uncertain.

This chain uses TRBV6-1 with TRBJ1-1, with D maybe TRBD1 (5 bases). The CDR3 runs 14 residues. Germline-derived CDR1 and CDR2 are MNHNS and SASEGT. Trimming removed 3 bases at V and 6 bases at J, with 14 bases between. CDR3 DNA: TGTGCCAGCAGTGAGGCGGGACCCTGGGCTGAAGCTTTCTTT. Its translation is CASSEAGPWAEAFF.

The CDR3 here is CASMTDRGYNEQFF. In DNA form, the CDR3 reads TGTGCCAGCATGACGGACAGGGGTTACAATGAGCAGTTCTTC. The chain couples TRBV2 to TRBJ2-1; 9 nucleotides agree with TRBD1. CDR1 and CDR2 (germline): SNHLY, FYNNEI. V was clipped by 7 bases and J by 4 bases; unmatched bases: 5. This CDR3 is built from 14 residues.

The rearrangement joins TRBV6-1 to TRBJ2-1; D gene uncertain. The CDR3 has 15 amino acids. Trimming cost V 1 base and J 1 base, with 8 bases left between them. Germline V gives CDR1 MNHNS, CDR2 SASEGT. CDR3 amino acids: CASSEGVFSYNEQFF. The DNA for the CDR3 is TGTGCCAGCAGTGAAGGGGTGTTTTCCTACAATGAGCAGTTCTTC.

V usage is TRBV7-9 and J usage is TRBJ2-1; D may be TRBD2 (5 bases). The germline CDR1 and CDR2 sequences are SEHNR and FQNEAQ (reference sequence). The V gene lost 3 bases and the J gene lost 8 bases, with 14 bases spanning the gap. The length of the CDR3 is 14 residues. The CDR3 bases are TGTGCCAGCAGCTTTCTTAGACTAACCCATGAGCAGTTCTTC. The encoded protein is CASSFLRLTHEQFF.

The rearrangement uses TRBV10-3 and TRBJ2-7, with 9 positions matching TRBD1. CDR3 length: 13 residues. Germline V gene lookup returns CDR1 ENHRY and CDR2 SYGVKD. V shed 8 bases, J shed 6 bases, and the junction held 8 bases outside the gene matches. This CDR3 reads CAIQGQGVGEQYF. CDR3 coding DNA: TGTGCCATCCAGGGACAGGGAGTCGGCGAGCAGTACTTC.

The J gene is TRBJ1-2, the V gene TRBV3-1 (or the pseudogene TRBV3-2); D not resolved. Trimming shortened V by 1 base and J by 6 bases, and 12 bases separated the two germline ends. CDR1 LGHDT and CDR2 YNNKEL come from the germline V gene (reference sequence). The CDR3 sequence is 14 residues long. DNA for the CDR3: TGTGCCAGCAGCCAAGGGGGAAAGAGGGATGGCTACACCTTC. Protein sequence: CASSQGGKRDGYTF.

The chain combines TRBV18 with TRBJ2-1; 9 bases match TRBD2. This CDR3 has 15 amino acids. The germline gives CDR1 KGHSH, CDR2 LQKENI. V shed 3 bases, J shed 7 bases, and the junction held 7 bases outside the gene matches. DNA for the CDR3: TGTGCCAGCTCACCCGGCGGGGGGGCCGGGAATGAGCAGTTCTTC. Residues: CASSPGGGAGNEQFF.

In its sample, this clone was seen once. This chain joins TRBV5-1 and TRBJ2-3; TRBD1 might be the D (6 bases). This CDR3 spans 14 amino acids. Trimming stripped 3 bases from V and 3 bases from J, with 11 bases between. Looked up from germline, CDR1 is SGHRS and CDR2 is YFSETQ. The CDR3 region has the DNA TGCGCCAGCAGCTACTACAGGGAAACAGATACGCAGTATTTT. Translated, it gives CASSYYRETDTQYF.

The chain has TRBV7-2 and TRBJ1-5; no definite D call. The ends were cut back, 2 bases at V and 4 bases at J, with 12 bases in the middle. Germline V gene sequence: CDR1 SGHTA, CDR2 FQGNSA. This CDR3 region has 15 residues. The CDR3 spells CASSLSWSDNQPQHF. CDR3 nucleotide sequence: TGTGCCAGCAGCTTAAGCTGGTCGGATAATCAGCCCCAGCATTTT. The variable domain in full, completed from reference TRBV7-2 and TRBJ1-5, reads GAGVSQSPSNKVTEKGKDVELRCDPISGHTALYWYRQSLGQGLEFLIYFQGNSAPDKSGLPSDRFSAERTGGSVSTLTIQRTQQEDSAVYLCASSLSWSDNQPQHFGDGTRLSIL.

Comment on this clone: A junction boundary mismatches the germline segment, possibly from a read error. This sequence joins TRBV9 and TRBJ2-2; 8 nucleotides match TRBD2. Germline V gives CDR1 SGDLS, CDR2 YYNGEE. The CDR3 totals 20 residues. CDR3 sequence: CARRARGRGGRGLGPGELFF. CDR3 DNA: TGCGCCCGCCGCGCCCGGGGGCGCGGGGGGCGGGGGTTGGGTCCCGGGGAGCTGTTTTTT.

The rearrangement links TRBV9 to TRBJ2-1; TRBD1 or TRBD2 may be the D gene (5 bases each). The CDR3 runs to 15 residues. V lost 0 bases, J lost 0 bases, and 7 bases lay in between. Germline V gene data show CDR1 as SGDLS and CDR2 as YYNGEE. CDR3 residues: CASSVGGTSYNEQFF. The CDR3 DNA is TGTGCCAGCAGCGTAGGGGGGACCTCCTACAATGAGCAGTTCTTC.

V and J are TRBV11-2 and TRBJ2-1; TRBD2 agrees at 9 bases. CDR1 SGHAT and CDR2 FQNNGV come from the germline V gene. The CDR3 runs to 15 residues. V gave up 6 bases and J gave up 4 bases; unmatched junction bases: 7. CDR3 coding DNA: TGTGCCAGCAGAATAGGGAGCGGGGGGTACAATGAGCAGTTCTTC. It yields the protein CASRIGSGGYNEQFF.

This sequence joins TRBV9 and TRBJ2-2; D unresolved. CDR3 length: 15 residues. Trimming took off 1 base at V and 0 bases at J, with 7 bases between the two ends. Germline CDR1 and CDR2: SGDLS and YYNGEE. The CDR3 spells CASSVQNSNTGELFF. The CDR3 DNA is TGTGCCAGCAGCGTACAGAACTCGAACACCGGGGAGCTGTTTTTT.

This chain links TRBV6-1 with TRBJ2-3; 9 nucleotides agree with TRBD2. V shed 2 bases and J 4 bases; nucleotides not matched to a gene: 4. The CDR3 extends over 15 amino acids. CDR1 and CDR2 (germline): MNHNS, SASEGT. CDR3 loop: CASSESGGGADTQYF. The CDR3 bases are TGTGCCAGCAGTGAATCTGGCGGGGGGGCAGATACGCAGTATTTT.

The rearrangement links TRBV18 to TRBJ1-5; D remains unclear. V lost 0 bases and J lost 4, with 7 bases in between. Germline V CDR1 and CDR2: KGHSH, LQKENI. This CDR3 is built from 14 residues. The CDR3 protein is CASSPPQINQPQHF. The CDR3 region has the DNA TGTGCCAGCTCACCACCCCAGATAAATCAGCCCCAGCATTTT.

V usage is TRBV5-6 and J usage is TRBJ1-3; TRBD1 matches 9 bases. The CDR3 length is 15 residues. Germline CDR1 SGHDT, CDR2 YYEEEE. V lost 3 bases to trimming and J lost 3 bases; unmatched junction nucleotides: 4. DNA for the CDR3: TGTGCCAGCAGCTGGGACAGGGCGTTTGGAAACACCATATATTTT. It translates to CASSWDRAFGNTIYF.

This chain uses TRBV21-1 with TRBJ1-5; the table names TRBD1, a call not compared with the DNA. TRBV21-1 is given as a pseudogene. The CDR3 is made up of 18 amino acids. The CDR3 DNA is TGTGCCAGCAGCAAGTTGGCCGGGGGCTTACAGGGGAATCAGCCCCAGCATTTT. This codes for CASSKLAGGLQGNQPQHF.

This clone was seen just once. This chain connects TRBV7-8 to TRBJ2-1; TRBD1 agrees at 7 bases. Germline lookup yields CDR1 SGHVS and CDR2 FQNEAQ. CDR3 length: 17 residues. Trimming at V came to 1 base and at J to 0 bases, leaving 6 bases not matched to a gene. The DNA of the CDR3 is TGTGCCAGCAGCTTAGTGGTCAGGGGGTACTCCTACAATGAGCAGTTCTTC. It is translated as CASSLVVRGYSYNEQFF.

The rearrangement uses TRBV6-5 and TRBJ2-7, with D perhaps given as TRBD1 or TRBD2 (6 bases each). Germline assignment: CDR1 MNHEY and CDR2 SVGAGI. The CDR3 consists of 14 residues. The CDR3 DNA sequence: TGTGCTAGTTGTCCGGGGGCGTCTGAGAACGAGCAGTACTTC. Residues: CASCPGASENEQYF.

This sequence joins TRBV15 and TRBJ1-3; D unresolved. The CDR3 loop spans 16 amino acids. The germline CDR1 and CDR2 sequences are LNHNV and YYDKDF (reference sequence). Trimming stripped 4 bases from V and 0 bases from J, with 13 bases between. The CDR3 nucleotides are TGTGCCACCAGCACAGGACCCCTACTCTCTGGAAACACCATATATTTT. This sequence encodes CATSTGPLLSGNTIYF.

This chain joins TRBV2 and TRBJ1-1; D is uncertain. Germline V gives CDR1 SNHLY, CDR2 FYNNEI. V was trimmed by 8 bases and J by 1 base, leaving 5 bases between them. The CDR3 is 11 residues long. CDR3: CASLRNTEAFF. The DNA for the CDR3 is TGTGCCAGCTTGAGGAACACTGAAGCTTTCTTT.